The sequence of this TCR beta chain was determined in a study of blood T cell dynamics during melanoma immunotherapy. Study-level findings and limits: At W3, later disease-control patients showed bifurcated PBMC repertoire changes, unlike progressors.

Profiling relied on immunoSEQ multiplex PCR, and the TCRdb table lists in-frame clones only, not all of them. The repertoire holds 8,500 to 14,000 clones, over 85% seen once, with 24% in the top ten. As to this clone: The antigen remains undetermined.

Time point given: week 3, after first cycle of checkpoint inhibitor. Germline CDR1 reads MGHRA; CDR2 reads YSYEKL. The CDR3 consists of 19 residues. V lost 1 base to trimming and J lost 0 bases; unmatched junction nucleotides: 7. Specimen: blood, collected from a patient treated with checkpoint blockade. The sequence derives from a human donor with melanoma. J is TRBJ2-1 and V is TRBV4-1, with 12 bases identical to TRBD2. The CDR3 reads CASSQVGLAGGPSYNEQFF. CDR3 nucleotide sequence: TGCGCCAGCAGCCAAGTCGGCCTAGCGGGAGGGCCCTCCTACAATGAGCAGTTCTTC.